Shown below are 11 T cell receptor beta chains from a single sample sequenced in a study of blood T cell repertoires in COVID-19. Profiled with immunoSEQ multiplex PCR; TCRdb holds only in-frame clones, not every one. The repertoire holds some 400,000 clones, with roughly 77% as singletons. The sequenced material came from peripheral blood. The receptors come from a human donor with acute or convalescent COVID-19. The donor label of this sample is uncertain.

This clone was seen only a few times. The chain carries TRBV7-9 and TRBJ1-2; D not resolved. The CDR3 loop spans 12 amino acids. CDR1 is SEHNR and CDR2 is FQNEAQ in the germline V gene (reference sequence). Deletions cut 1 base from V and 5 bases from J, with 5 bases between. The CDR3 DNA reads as TGTGCCAGCAGCTTAGACAGATATGGCTACACCTTC. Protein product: CASSLDRYGYTF.

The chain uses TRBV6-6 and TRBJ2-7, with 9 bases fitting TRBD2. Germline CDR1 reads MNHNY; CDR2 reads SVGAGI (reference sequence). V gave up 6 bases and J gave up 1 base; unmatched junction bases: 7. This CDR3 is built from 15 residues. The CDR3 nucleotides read TGTGCCAGCAGATCTCTAGCGGGAAGGTCCTACGAGCAGTACTTC. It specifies CASRSLAGRSYEQYF.

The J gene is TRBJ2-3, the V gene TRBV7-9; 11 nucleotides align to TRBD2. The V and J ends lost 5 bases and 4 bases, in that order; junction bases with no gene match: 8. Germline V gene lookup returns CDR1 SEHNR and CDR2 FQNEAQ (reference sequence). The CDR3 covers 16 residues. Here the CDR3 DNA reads TGTGCCAGCAGCCCGCCACTAGCGGGAGTTTCAGATACGCAGTATTTT. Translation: CASSPPLAGVSDTQYF. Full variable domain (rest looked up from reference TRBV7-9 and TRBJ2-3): DTGVSQNPRHKITKRGQNVTFRCDPISEHNRLYWYRQTLGQGPEFLTYFQNEAQLEKSRLLSDRFSAERPKGSFSTLEIQRTEQGDSAMYLCASSPPLAGVSDTQYFGPGTRLTVL.

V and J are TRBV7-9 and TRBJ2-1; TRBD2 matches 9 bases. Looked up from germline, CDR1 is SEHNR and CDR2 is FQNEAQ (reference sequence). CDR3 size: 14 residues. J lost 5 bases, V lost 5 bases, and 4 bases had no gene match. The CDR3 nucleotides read TGTGCCAGCAGCAAGGCGGGAGGGGACAATGAGCAGTTCTTC. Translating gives CASSKAGGDNEQFF.

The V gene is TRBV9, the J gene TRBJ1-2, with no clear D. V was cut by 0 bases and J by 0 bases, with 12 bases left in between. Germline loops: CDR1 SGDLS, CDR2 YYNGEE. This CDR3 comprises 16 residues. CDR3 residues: CASSVANFFPNYGYTF. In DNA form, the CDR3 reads TGTGCCAGCAGCGTAGCAAACTTTTTTCCTAACTATGGCTACACCTTC.

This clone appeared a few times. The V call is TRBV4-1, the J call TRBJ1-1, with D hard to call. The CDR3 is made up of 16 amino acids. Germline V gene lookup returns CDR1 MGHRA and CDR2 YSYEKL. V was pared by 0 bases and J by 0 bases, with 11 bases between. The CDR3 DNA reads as TGCGCCAGCAGCCAAGATCGGCAGGCTATGAACACTGAAGCTTTCTTT. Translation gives CASSQDRQAMNTEAFF.

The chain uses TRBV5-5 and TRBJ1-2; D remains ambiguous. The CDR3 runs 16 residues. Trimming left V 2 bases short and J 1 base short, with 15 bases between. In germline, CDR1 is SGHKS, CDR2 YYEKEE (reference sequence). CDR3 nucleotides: TGTGCCAGCAGCTTAATCTCTGGGAGGGTTAACTATGGCTACACCTTC. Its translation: CASSLISGRVNYGYTF.

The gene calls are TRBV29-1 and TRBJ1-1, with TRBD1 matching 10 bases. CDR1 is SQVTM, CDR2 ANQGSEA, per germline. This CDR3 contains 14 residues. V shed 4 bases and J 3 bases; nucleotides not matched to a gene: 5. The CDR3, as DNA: TGCAGCGTTGGGACAGGGGGAGTTTACACTGAAGCTTTCTTT. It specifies CSVGTGGVYTEAFF.

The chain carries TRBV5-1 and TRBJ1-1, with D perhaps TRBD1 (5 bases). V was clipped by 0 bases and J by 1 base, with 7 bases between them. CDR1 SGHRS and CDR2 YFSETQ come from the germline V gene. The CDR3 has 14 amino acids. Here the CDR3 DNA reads TGCGCCAGCAGCTTGGGGACAAAGAACACTGAAGCTTTCTTT. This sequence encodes CASSLGTKNTEAFF.

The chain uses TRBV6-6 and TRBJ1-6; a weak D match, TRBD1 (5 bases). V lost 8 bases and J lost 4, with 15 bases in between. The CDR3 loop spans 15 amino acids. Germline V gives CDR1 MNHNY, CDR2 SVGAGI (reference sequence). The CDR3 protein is CASHGQRGYNSPLHF. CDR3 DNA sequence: TGTGCCAGCCATGGACAAAGGGGATATAATTCACCCCTCCACTTT.

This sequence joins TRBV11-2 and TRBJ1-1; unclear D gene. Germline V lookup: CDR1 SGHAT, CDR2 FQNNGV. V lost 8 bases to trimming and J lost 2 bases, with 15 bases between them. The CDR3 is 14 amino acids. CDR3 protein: CASAPRASNTEAFF. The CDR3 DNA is TGTGCCAGCGCCCCCCGAGCCTCTAACACTGAAGCTTTCTTT.